What follows are 30 T cell receptor beta chains derived from one specimen sequenced in a study of cytomegalovirus exposure and HLA in healthy donors. PCR used 60 Vbeta primers and 13 Jbeta primers. Produced via immunoSEQ multiplex PCR; TCRdb's table is partial and in-frame only. This sample has around 150,000 clones, with around 80% found just once. Sequencing used PBMCs. These receptors came from a woman aged 40 to 50 in good health and CMV-seropositive.

V is TRBV6-1 and J is TRBJ2-1; 10 bases are shared with TRBD1. Germline CDR1 reads MNHNS; CDR2 reads SASEGT. J gave up 0 bases and V 5 bases, and 1 base lay outside the gene matches. The CDR3 spans 15 residues. The CDR3 region is CASSRTGGSYNEQFF. For the CDR3, the DNA is TGTGCCAGCAGTAGGACAGGGGGCTCCTACAATGAGCAGTTCTTC.

The chain employs TRBV28 and TRBJ2-1; D possibly corresponds to TRBD2 (6 bases). The CDR3 extends over 14 amino acids. V lost 5 bases to trimming and J lost 7 bases, with 15 bases between them. CDR1 and CDR2 from the germline V gene are MDHEN and SYDVKM. The CDR3 is CASSRSGAGNEQFF. CDR3 in DNA: TGTGCCAGCAGTCGGTCGGGAGCCGGTAATGAGCAGTTCTTC.

The V and J genes are TRBV6-6 and TRBJ1-2; 8 bases match TRBD1. Germline V gene data show CDR1 as MNHNY and CDR2 as SVGAGI (reference sequence). J was trimmed by 0 bases and V by 2 bases; bases with no gene match: 2. The CDR3 is 15 amino acids. CDR3 loop: CASSYGQGPNYGYTF. The CDR3 DNA reads as TGTGCCAGCAGTTACGGACAGGGCCCTAACTATGGCTACACCTTC.

This chain connects TRBV6-5 to TRBJ2-7, with TRBD1 identical over 8 bases. V lost 10 bases to trimming and J lost 1 base; unmatched junction nucleotides: 6. The CDR3 covers 13 residues. Germline CDR1 reads MNHEY; CDR2 reads SVGAGI. CDR3 loop: CATAGGPSYEQYF. CDR3 DNA: TGTGCCACCGCAGGGGGCCCTTCCTACGAGCAGTACTTC.

The chain recombines TRBV5-1 with TRBJ2-2; D may be TRBD2 (5 bases). The CDR3 extends over 14 amino acids. CDR1 and CDR2 from the germline V gene are SGHRS and YFSETQ. The CDR3 region has the DNA TGCGCGATACGGGGTGCTGATGACACCGGGGAGCTGTTTTTT. Translation gives CAIRGADDTGELFF.

The gene calls are TRBV27 and TRBJ2-7, with D perhaps matching TRBD1 (6 bases). Trimming removed 5 bases from V and 8 bases from J, with 22 bases in between. Per germline, CDR1 MNHEY and CDR2 SMNVEV (reference sequence). The CDR3 consists of 15 residues. CDR3 protein: CASSLYTGSSEQQYF. CDR3 DNA: TGTGCCAGCAGTCTATACACAGGGTCCAGTGAGCAGCAGTACTTC.

The chain is built from TRBV30 and TRBJ1-2, with no clear D. The CDR3 is made up of 13 amino acids. V was shortened by 0 bases and J by 7 bases, with 12 bases between the two germline ends. Germline V gene sequence: CDR1 GTSNPN, CDR2 SVGIG (reference sequence). The CDR3 loop is CAWSVTGISGYTF. CDR3 sequence (DNA): TGTGCCTGGAGTGTAACGGGAATTTCTGGCTACACCTTC. Full variable domain (outside the CDR3, taken from reference TRBV30 and TRBJ1-2): SQTIHQWPATLVQPVGSPLSLECTVEGTSNPNLYWYRQAAGRGLQLLFYSVGIGQISSEVPQNLSASRPQDRQFILSSKKLLLSDSGFYLCAWSVTGISGYTFGSGTRLTVV.

This clone was seen more than once but under ten times. The junction and the germline gene differ at one end; a read error may be behind it. The rearrangement links TRBV28 to TRBJ1-5; 9 bases align to TRBD1. The CDR3 is 21 residues long. Germline V gives CDR1 MDHEN, CDR2 SYDVKM. CDR3 sequence (DNA): TGTGCCAGCAGCTTATTCCCATCCCGTTACAGGGGGCGAGGTAGCAATCAGCCCCAGCATTTT. Translation gives CASSLFPSRYRGRGSNQPQHF. The variable domain in full, with the rest retrieved from reference TRBV28 and TRBJ1-5, is DVKVTQSSRYLVKRTGEKVFLECVQDMDHENMFWYRQDPGLGLRLIYFSYDVKMKEKGDIPEGYSVSREKKERFSLILESASTNQTSMYLCASSLFPSRYRGRGSNQPQHFGDGTRLSIL.

The chain is built from TRBV7-9 and TRBJ1-2; 9 nucleotides align to TRBD1. V trimming: 5 bases; J trimming: 4 bases; junction bases outside the gene matches: 2. The CDR3 length is 13 residues. Germline V gives CDR1 SEHNR, CDR2 FQNEAQ (reference sequence). The CDR3 loop is CASSPQGAYGYTF. The CDR3 DNA sequence: TGTGCCAGCAGCCCACAGGGGGCCTATGGCTACACCTTC.

The rearrangement uses TRBV5-1 and TRBJ2-7, with 10 bases that match TRBD2. With 5 bases clipped from V and 0 bases from J, the junction kept 8 bases outside the gene matches. The CDR3 runs to 16 residues. CDR1 and CDR2 (germline): SGHRS, YFSETQ. CDR3 residues: CASSPTSGPSSYEQYF. CDR3 DNA sequence: TGCGCCAGCAGTCCGACTAGCGGGCCGAGCTCCTACGAGCAGTACTTC.

The rearrangement joins TRBV4-3 to TRBJ2-3; TRBD2 matches at 11 bases. V lost 4 bases and J lost 6; bases outside the gene matches: 9. CDR1 and CDR2 from the germline V gene are LGHNA and YSLEER. The CDR3 has 16 residues. CDR3 sequence (DNA): TGCGCCAGCAGCCGGGGGACTAGCGGAGTCATGGATACGCAGTATTTT. Amino acid sequence: CASSRGTSGVMDTQYF.

This clone showed up just once. V gene TRBV5-5 combines with J gene TRBJ2-7, with D possibly TRBD2 on 6 matching bases. With 5 bases removed from V and 0 bases from J, the gap between germline ends came to 9 bases. Germline CDR1 reads SGHKS; CDR2 reads YYEKEE (reference sequence). The length of the CDR3 is 13 residues. For the CDR3, the DNA is TGTGCCAGCAGTCCGGGGGTCTCCTACGAGCAGTACTTC. The encoded protein is CASSPGVSYEQYF. Drawing the rest from reference TRBV5-5 and TRBJ2-7, the complete variable domain is DAGVTQSPTHLIKTRGQQVTLRCSPISGHKSVSWYQQVLGQGPQFIFQYYEKEERGRGNFPDRFSARQFPNYSSELNVNALLLGDSALYLCASSPGVSYEQYFGPGTRLTVT.

This chain joins TRBV19 and TRBJ2-5; D is uncertain. CDR3 length equals 13 residues. Per germline, CDR1 LNHDA and CDR2 SQIVND (reference sequence). V gave up 6 bases and J gave up 5 bases, with 13 bases separating them. The CDR3 DNA is TGTGCCAGTAGCCCTACTACTCGCGAGACCCAGTACTTC. Its protein product is CASSPTTRETQYF.

This chain links TRBV11-2 with TRBJ1-3; D call uncertain. Deletions cut 2 bases from V and 9 bases from J, with 8 bases between. Germline V lookup: CDR1 SGHAT, CDR2 FQNNGV. This CDR3 region has 12 residues. CDR3 sequence (DNA): TGTGCCAGCAGCTTAACTTCTGGCACCATATATTTT. Its translation: CASSLTSGTIYF.

As for this clone: In the same sample, other DNA sequences code for this CDR3. The chain links TRBV28 to TRBJ2-1; 10 bases are shared with TRBD2. The junction had 0 bases not matched to a gene; V was cut back by 4 bases and J by 0 bases. The CDR3 is made up of 15 amino acids. Germline loops: CDR1 MDHEN, CDR2 SYDVKM. CDR3 DNA sequence: TGTGCCAGCAGTTCTAGCGGGAGCTCCTACAATGAGCAGTTCTTC. Translated: CASSSSGSSYNEQFF.

In the case of this clone: Relative to the germline gene, one junction end is altered; a read error may explain this. The chain combines TRBV6-1 with TRBJ2-7, with 12 bases aligning to TRBD2. Germline assignment: CDR1 MNHNS and CDR2 SASEGT. The CDR3 runs to 12 residues. CDR3 coding DNA: TGTGCCAGCAGCTGGACTAGCGGGGCGTTATCGTTC. It yields the protein CASSWTSGALSF.

The chain is built from TRBV30 and TRBJ1-1; D uncertain. Germline values: CDR1 GTSNPN, CDR2 SVGIG (reference sequence). V lost 3 bases and J 1 base, leaving 9 bases between the germline ends. The CDR3 has 13 residues. The CDR3 DNA reads TGTGCCTGGAGGGGAGGTCCGAACACTGAAGCTTTCTTT. Its protein is CAWRGGPNTEAFF. Supplemented by reference TRBV30 and TRBJ1-1, the full variable domain reads SQTIHQWPATLVQPVGSPLSLECTVEGTSNPNLYWYRQAAGRGLQLLFYSVGIGQISSEVPQNLSASRPQDRQFILSSKKLLLSDSGFYLCAWRGGPNTEAFFGQGTRLTVV.

The chain carries TRBV13 and TRBJ2-7, with 7 bases fitting TRBD1. V lost 5 bases, J lost 2 bases, and 15 bases stayed unmatched. This CDR3 spans 17 amino acids. Germline loops: CDR1 PRHDT, CDR2 FYEKMQ (reference sequence). The CDR3 region is CASSGSAGTAFTYEQYF. The CDR3 DNA follows: TGTGCCAGCAGCGGATCAGCCGGGACAGCTTTTACCTACGAGCAGTACTTC.

V usage is TRBV28 and J usage is TRBJ2-7; D is perhaps TRBD1 (6 bases). The CDR3 loop spans 15 amino acids. Germline lookup yields CDR1 MDHEN and CDR2 SYDVKM. Trimming removed 5 bases from V and 3 bases from J, with 17 bases in between. CDR3 bases: TGTGCCAGCAGTGGTAACCAGGGGTTTTTCTACGAGCAGTACTTC. Translation: CASSGNQGFFYEQYF.

V usage is TRBV18 and J usage is TRBJ2-6; no definite D call. Trimming took off 1 base at V and 3 bases at J, with 7 bases between the two ends. The length of the CDR3 is 15 residues. Germline lookup yields CDR1 KGHSH and CDR2 LQKENI. CDR3 in amino acids: CASSPLGDGANVLTF. The CDR3 DNA reads TGTGCCAGCTCACCACTAGGAGATGGGGCCAACGTCCTGACTTTC.

This chain uses TRBV5-4 with TRBJ1-5; a possible D gene is TRBD1 (5 bases). This CDR3 is built from 14 residues. Looked up from germline, CDR1 is SGHNT and CDR2 is YYREEE (reference sequence). V dropped 4 bases and J dropped 1 base, with 9 bases sitting between them. The CDR3 bases are TGTGCCAGCAGCCAGGACATCAGCAATCAGCCCCAGCATTTT. Protein: CASSQDISNQPQHF. The whole variable domain, filled in from reference TRBV5-4 and TRBJ1-5, reads ETGVTQSPTHLIKTRGQQVTLRCSSQSGHNTVSWYQQALGQGPQFIFQYYREEENGRGNFPPRFSGLQFPNYSSELNVNALELDDSALYLCASSQDISNQPQHFGDGTRLSIL.

CDR3 sequence: CASSLAVTGGAPLHF. CDR3 DNA sequence: TGTGCCAGCAGCTTAGCGGTGACAGGGGGTGCACCCCTCCACTTT. The chain combines TRBV7-2 with TRBJ1-6; 9 bases are shared with TRBD1. Trimming at V came to 0 bases and at J to 11 bases, leaving 5 bases not matched to a gene. The CDR3 extends over 15 amino acids. Germline loops: CDR1 SGHTA, CDR2 FQGNSA. Based on the CDR3 plus reference TRBV7-2 and TRBJ1-6, the full variable domain is GAGVSQSPSNKVTEKGKDVELRCDPISGHTALYWYRQSLGQGLEFLIYFQGNSAPDKSGLPSDRFSAERTGGSVSTLTIQRTQQEDSAVYLCASSLAVTGGAPLHFGNGTRLTVT.

The chain combines TRBV5-5 with TRBJ2-5, with a tentative D call TRBD1 (6 bases). Germline CDR1 and CDR2: SGHKS and YYEKEE (reference sequence). The length of the CDR3 is 15 residues. Trimming pared 2 bases from V and 5 bases from J, leaving 16 bases between. The CDR3 region has the DNA TGTGCCAGCAGCTTTCTCTACAGGGACGGGGAGACCCAGTACTTC. Translation gives CASSFLYRDGETQYF. The variable domain in full, with the rest retrieved from reference TRBV5-5 and TRBJ2-5, is DAGVTQSPTHLIKTRGQQVTLRCSPISGHKSVSWYQQVLGQGPQFIFQYYEKEERGRGNFPDRFSARQFPNYSSELNVNALLLGDSALYLCASSFLYRDGETQYFGPGTRLLVL.

CDR3 bases: TGTGCCAGCAGCCCCGGGAGCTCCTACAATGAGCAGTTCTTC. Its translation: CASSPGSSYNEQFF. This chain links TRBV25-1 with TRBJ2-1; D is perhaps TRBD2 (6 bases). The germline gives CDR1 MGHDK, CDR2 SYGVNS. V was pared by 6 bases and J by 0 bases, with 9 bases between. The CDR3 runs 14 residues.

This clone appeared a few times. The rearrangement links TRBV28 to TRBJ1-1, with 10 bases matching TRBD1. Germline CDR1 and CDR2: MDHEN and SYDVKM. Trimming at V came to 4 bases and at J to 3 bases, leaving 5 bases not matched to a gene. This CDR3 is built from 15 residues. Here the CDR3 reads CASSSRDRGYTEAFF. The CDR3 region has the DNA TGTGCCAGCAGTTCCAGGGACAGGGGATACACTGAAGCTTTCTTT.

The rearrangement joins TRBV30 to TRBJ2-7; D might be TRBD2 (5 bases). V was trimmed by 3 bases and J by 2 bases, leaving 14 bases between them. Germline assignment: CDR1 GTSNPN and CDR2 SVGIG (reference sequence). CDR3 length: 14 residues. CDR3 protein: CAWSPEVVAYEQYF. CDR3 nucleotide sequence: TGTGCCTGGAGCCCGGAGGTCGTAGCCTACGAGCAGTACTTC.

The chain employs TRBV9 and TRBJ1-4, with a possible D match to TRBD1 (6 bases). Germline V CDR1 and CDR2: SGDLS, YYNGEE. The CDR3 extends over 15 amino acids. V lost 0 bases, J lost 1 base, and 7 bases lay in between. Here the CDR3 reads CASSVGGGTNEKLFF. The CDR3 DNA sequence: TGTGCCAGCAGCGTAGGAGGGGGAACTAATGAAAAACTGTTTTTT.

This clone is a singleton in its sample. The V call is TRBV9, the J call TRBJ2-1, with 7 bases aligning to TRBD2. CDR3 size: 15 residues. Germline V lookup: CDR1 SGDLS, CDR2 YYNGEE. Trimming cost V 2 bases and J 1 base; bases outside gene matches: 3. CDR3 in DNA: TGTGCCAGCAGCGTCGGACTAGAGTCCTACAATGAGCAGTTCTTC. This codes for CASSVGLESYNEQFF. Looking up the rest from reference TRBV9 and TRBJ2-1 gives the full variable domain: DSGVTQTPKHLITATGQRVTLRCSPRSGDLSVYWYQQSLDQGLQFLIQYYNGEERAKGNILERFSAQQFPDLHSELNLSSLELGDSALYFCASSVGLESYNEQFFGPGTRLTVL.

The chain is built from TRBV5-8 and TRBJ2-1; 7 nucleotides align to TRBD2. Germline CDR1 SGHTS, CDR2 YDEGEE. CDR3 length: 14 residues. V was pared by 0 bases and J by 10 bases, with 7 bases of the junction left unmatched. CDR3 sequence reads: CASSLAGPGGEQFF. CDR3 in DNA: TGTGCCAGCAGCTTGGCAGGGCCGGGGGGAGAGCAGTTCTTC.

The V gene is TRBV28, the J gene TRBJ1-1; D is unclear. The V gene lost 3 bases and the J gene lost 3 bases, with 5 bases spanning the gap. CDR1 MDHEN and CDR2 SYDVKM come from the germline V gene. This CDR3 comprises 12 residues. The CDR3 coding sequence is TGTGCCAGCAGTTTCCGTCACACTGAAGCTTTCTTT. Translated, it gives CASSFRHTEAFF.